This TCR beta chain was captured by sequencing in a study of cytomegalovirus exposure and HLA in healthy donors. Findings and caveats of the study: Previously analyzed data showed that most TCR beta V segments were productive at a frequency of about 87% or about 30%.

The PCR ran on 60 Vbeta and 13 Jbeta primers. Only in-frame clones appear in the TCRdb table, and some are missing; sequencing was by immunoSEQ multiplex PCR. The sample gives approximately 150,000 clones, 75% to 90% of which show up once; 1.9% is in the top ten. A note on this clone: Antigen unknown.

This receptor was identified in a human donor in good health. Sample: PBMCs.

CDR3 protein: CASSPITGVSNQPQHF. CDR3 DNA sequence: TGCGCCAGCAGCCCGATCACGGGAGTTAGCAATCAGCCCCAGCATTTT. The chain recombines TRBV4-1 with TRBJ1-5; D is undetermined. The CDR3 totals 16 residues. V gave up 4 bases and J gave up 0 bases, with 13 bases separating them. Germline lookup yields CDR1 MGHRA and CDR2 YSYEKL.